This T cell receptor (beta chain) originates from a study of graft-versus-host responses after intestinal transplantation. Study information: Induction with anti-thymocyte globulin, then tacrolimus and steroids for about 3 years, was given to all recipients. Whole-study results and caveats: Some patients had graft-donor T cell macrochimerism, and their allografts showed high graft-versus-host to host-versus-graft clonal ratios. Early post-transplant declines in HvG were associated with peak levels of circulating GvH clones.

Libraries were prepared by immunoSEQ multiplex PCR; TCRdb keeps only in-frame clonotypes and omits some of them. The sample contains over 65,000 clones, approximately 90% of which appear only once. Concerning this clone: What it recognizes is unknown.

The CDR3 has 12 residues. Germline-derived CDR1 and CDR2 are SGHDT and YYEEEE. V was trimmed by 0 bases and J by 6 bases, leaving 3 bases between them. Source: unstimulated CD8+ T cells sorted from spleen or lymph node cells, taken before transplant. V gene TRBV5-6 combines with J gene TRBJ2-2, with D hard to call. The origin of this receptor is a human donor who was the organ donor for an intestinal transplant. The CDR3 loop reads CASSLEAGELFF. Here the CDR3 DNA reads TGTGCCAGCAGCTTGGAGGCCGGGGAGCTGTTTTTT. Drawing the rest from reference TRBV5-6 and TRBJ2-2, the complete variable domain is DAGVTQSPTHLIKTRGQQVTLRCSPKSGHDTVSWYQQALGQGPQFIFQYYEEEERQRGNFPDRFSGHQFPNYSSELNVNALLLGDSALYLCASSLEAGELFFGEGSRLTVL.